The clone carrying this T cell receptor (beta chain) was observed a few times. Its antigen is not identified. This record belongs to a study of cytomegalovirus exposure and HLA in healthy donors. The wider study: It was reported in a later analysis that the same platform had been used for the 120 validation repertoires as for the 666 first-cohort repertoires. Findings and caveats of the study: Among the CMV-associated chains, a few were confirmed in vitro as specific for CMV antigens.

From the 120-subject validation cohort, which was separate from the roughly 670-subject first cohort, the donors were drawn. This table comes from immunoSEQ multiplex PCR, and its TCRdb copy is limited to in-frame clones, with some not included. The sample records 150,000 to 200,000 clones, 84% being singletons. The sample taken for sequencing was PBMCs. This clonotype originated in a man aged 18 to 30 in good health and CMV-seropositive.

CDR3 nucleotides: TGCGCCAGCAGCCAGATGGAGAACTATGGCTACACCTTC. Its translation is CASSQMENYGYTF. The chain combines TRBV4-1 with TRBJ1-2; D remains unclear. Germline V CDR1 and CDR2: MGHRA, YSYEKL. Trimming cost V 3 bases and J 2 bases, with 7 bases left between them. The CDR3 runs to 13 residues.